The clone carrying this T cell receptor beta chain was counted once. The entry originates in a study of T cells in Graves' hyperthyroidism and ophthalmopathy. V dropped 3 bases and J dropped 6 bases, with 15 bases sitting between them. The germline gives CDR1 SGHNT, CDR2 YENEEA. The CDR3 contains 14 residues. What was amplified from RNA transcripts were TCR beta CDR3 regions. Initially, a first-round RT-PCR of the TCR CDR3 employed the HTBI primer set. TCRdb re-analysed the multiplex PCR reads in MiXCR, keeping a single row per CDR3 protein. The table has around 350,000 distinct CDR3 sequences, about 25% seen once; the top ten hold less than 75%.

Sequencing input: blood. The chain links TRBV11-3 to TRBJ2-7, with D unclear. The sequence came from a man between 50 and 59 years old with Graves' hyperthyroidism. The CDR3 DNA reads TGTGCCAGCAGCTTTGAGACTTCGGTTTCCGAGCAGTACTTC. It encodes CASSFETSVSEQYF.